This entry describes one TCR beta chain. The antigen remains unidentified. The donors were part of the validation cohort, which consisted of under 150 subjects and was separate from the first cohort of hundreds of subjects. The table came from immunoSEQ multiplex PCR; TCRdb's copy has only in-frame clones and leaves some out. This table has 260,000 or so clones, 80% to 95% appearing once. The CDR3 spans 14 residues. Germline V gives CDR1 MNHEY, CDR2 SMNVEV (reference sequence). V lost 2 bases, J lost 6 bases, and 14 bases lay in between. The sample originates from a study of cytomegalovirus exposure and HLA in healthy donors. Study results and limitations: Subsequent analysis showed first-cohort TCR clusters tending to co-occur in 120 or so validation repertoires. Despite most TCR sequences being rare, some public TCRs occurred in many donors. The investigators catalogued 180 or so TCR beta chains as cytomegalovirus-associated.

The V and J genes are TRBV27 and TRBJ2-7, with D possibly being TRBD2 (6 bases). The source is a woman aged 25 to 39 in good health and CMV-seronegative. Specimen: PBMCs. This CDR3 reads CASSLDRGGGEQYF. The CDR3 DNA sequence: TGTGCCAGCAGTTTAGATAGGGGAGGTGGCGAGCAGTACTTC.